This entry lists 24 T cell receptor beta chains sequenced from one sample in a study of blood T cell repertoires in COVID-19. The repertoire was sequenced with immunoSEQ multiplex PCR; TCRdb's copy has only in-frame clones and lacks some. This sample has a few hundred thousand clones; more than 75% occur once, and the top ten carry roughly 2%. Sequencing used PBMCs or T cells enriched from blood (not recorded which). All receptors come from a woman between 55 and 75 years old in a cohort exposed to, infected with or recovered from COVID-19 (not recorded which).

The chain combines TRBV19 with TRBJ2-3; perhaps TRBD1 as D (8 bases). The CDR3 runs to 16 residues. V was clipped by 4 bases and J by 5 bases, with 19 bases between them. CDR1 LNHDA and CDR2 SQIVND come from the germline V gene (reference sequence). The CDR3 region has the DNA TGTGCCAGTAGTACCGACCGGACAGGGAGGGTAGATACGCAGTATTTT. Protein product: CASSTDRTGRVDTQYF.

V and J are TRBV4-3 and TRBJ1-5, with D possibly being TRBD1 (5 bases). Germline lookup yields CDR1 LGHNA and CDR2 YSLEER. The CDR3 sequence is 15 residues long. The V and J ends lost 0 bases and 2 bases respectively, with 8 bases between them. DNA of the CDR3: TGCGCCAGCAGCCAAGATGTAGGGGGCAATCAGCCCCAGCATTTT. Its protein product is CASSQDVGGNQPQHF.

The chain recombines TRBV15 with TRBJ1-2, with 9 bases matching TRBD1. The CDR3 totals 15 residues. CDR1 and CDR2 (germline): LNHNV, YYDKDF (reference sequence). Trimming at V came to 9 bases and at J to 1 base, leaving 9 bases not matched to a gene. DNA for the CDR3: TGTGCCACTACCAAGACAGGGGGATATAACTATGGCTACACCTTC. Amino acid sequence: CATTKTGGYNYGYTF.

V usage is TRBV7-9 and J usage is TRBJ2-7; a weak D match, TRBD1 (6 bases). The germline V gene has CDR1 SEHNR and CDR2 FQNEAQ (reference sequence). Trimming removed 5 bases at V and 3 bases at J, with 20 bases between. This CDR3 is built from 16 residues. CDR3 protein: CASSPAGTLSRYEQYF. CDR3 in DNA: TGTGCCAGCAGCCCCGCTGGGACACTATCTCGCTACGAGCAGTACTTC.

This chain links TRBV3-1 (or the pseudogene TRBV3-2) with TRBJ2-5; no firm D call. The germline V gene has CDR1 LGHDT and CDR2 YNNKEL (reference sequence). V gave up 4 bases and J gave up 2 bases, with 5 bases separating them. The CDR3 spans 12 residues. CDR3 sequence reads: CASSRLQETQYF. The CDR3 DNA sequence: TGTGCCAGCAGCCGCCTACAAGAGACCCAGTACTTC.

CDR3 protein: CASSKLTTAGASYEQYF. DNA for the CDR3: TGTGCCAGCAGCAAACTTACGACGGCGGGCGCATCCTACGAGCAGTACTTC. V is TRBV21-1 and J is TRBJ2-7; the D call of TRBD2 is as the table states it, not checked on the DNA. TRBV21-1 is annotated as a pseudogene. The CDR3 contains 17 residues.

V usage is TRBV28 and J usage is TRBJ2-2, with 10 nucleotides matching TRBD1. Germline CDR1 is MDHEN and CDR2 is SYDVKM. The length of the CDR3 is 16 residues. Trimming took 1 base from V and 10 from J; bases not matched to a gene: 9. The CDR3 loop reads CASSLYRGTGVAELFF. CDR3 nucleotide sequence: TGTGCCAGCAGTTTATACCGCGGGACAGGGGTAGCGGAGCTGTTTTTT.

The V and J genes are TRBV5-8 and TRBJ2-1, with 7 positions matching TRBD2. In germline, CDR1 is SGHTS, CDR2 YDEGEE. Trimming at V came to 4 bases and at J to 0 bases, leaving 10 bases not matched to a gene. CDR3 length equals 17 residues. The CDR3: CASSLELAPGSYNEQFF. The CDR3 nucleotides read TGTGCCAGCAGCCTAGAACTAGCGCCAGGCTCCTACAATGAGCAGTTCTTC. Looking up the rest from reference TRBV5-8 and TRBJ2-1 gives the full variable domain: EAGVTQSPTHLIKTRGQQATLRCSPISGHTSVYWYQQALGLGLQFLLWYDEGEERNRGNFPPRFSGRQFPNYSSELNVNALELEDSALYLCASSLELAPGSYNEQFFGPGTRLTVL.

The V gene is TRBV5-1, the J gene TRBJ1-6, with 7 bases fitting TRBD1. The CDR3 covers 14 residues. V was pared by 5 bases and J by 8 bases, with 7 bases of the junction left unmatched. Germline values: CDR1 SGHRS, CDR2 YFSETQ. Written as DNA, the CDR3 is TGCGCCAGCAGTTACAGGGGTGATGATTCACCCCTCCACTTT. Its translation: CASSYRGDDSPLHF.

This chain links TRBV4-2 with TRBJ2-1; 16 nucleotides line up with TRBD2. Germline loops: CDR1 LGHNA, CDR2 YNFKEQ. CDR3 length equals 18 residues. V dropped 3 bases and J dropped 4; count of bases not matched to a gene: 6. The CDR3 is CASSHGTSGRAPYNEQFF. Here the CDR3 DNA reads TGTGCCAGCAGCCATGGGACTAGCGGGAGGGCCCCTTACAATGAGCAGTTCTTC.

The chain couples TRBV24-1 to TRBJ2-1, with 8 bases fitting TRBD1. Trimming took 4 bases from V and 7 from J; bases not matched to a gene: 11. Germline V CDR1 and CDR2: KGHDR, SFDVKD. The CDR3 totals 16 residues. Written as DNA, the CDR3 is TGTGCCACCAGTGACCCGACAGGGGTTGATCGTAATGAGCAGTTCTTC. Its translation is CATSDPTGVDRNEQFF.

The rearrangement uses TRBV10-3 and TRBJ2-1, with TRBD2 identical over 12 bases. V shed 3 bases and J 6 bases; nucleotides not matched to a gene: 9. CDR1 and CDR2 from the germline V gene are ENHRY and SYGVKD. The CDR3 runs to 17 residues. The CDR3 protein is CAISEPSGRGGSNEQFF. The CDR3 DNA reads as TGTGCCATCAGTGAACCTAGCGGGAGGGGCGGCAGCAATGAGCAGTTCTTC.

V is TRBV19 and J is TRBJ2-7, with D possibly matching TRBD1 (5 bases). CDR3 length equals 15 residues. Trimming took 0 bases from V and 1 from J, leaving 10 bases between them. Germline V CDR1 and CDR2: LNHDA, SQIVND (reference sequence). Here the CDR3 DNA reads TGTGCCAGTAGTATAGATTTTACAGGATCCTACGAGCAGTACTTC. Its protein product is CASSIDFTGSYEQYF.

The chain employs TRBV18 and TRBJ1-1, with D unclear. V dropped 2 bases and J dropped 1 base, with 8 bases sitting between them. In germline, CDR1 is KGHSH, CDR2 LQKENI. This CDR3 has 14 residues. The CDR3 bases are TGTGCCAGCTCACCATACGTCGGGAACACTGAAGCTTTCTTT. Protein sequence: CASSPYVGNTEAFF. Based on the CDR3 plus reference TRBV18 and TRBJ1-1, the full variable domain is NAGVMQNPRHLVRRRGQEARLRCSPMKGHSHVYWYRQLPEEGLKFMVYLQKENIIDESGMPKERFSAEFPKEGPSILRIQQVVRGDSAAYFCASSPYVGNTEAFFGQGTRLTVV.

The V and J genes are TRBV11-3 and TRBJ2-1, with 9 bases lining up with TRBD1. The CDR3 runs 14 residues. V shed 5 bases and J 6 bases; nucleotides not matched to a gene: 5. Germline-derived CDR1 and CDR2 are SGHNT and YENEEA. CDR3 amino acids: CASSPGTGFNEQFF. The CDR3 nucleotides are TGTGCCAGCAGCCCCGGGACAGGGTTCAATGAGCAGTTCTTC.

This chain uses TRBV11-2 with TRBJ1-2; a weak D match, TRBD1 (6 bases). The CDR3 has 13 amino acids. Trimming left V 5 bases short and J 8 bases short, with 15 bases between. The V gene's germline CDR1 is SGHAT and CDR2 FQNNGV. The CDR3 sequence is CASSLNRDRGYTF. The CDR3 region has the DNA TGTGCCAGCAGCCTCAACAGGGATCGGGGCTACACCTTC.

The V call is TRBV5-4, the J call TRBJ1-1; D remains unclear. Trimming stripped 2 bases from V and 0 bases from J, with 8 bases between. CDR1 is SGHNT and CDR2 is YYREEE in the germline V gene (reference sequence). CDR3 size: 14 residues. CDR3 nucleotide sequence: TGTGCCAGCAGCTTCGGAGGGATGAACACTGAAGCTTTCTTT. It encodes CASSFGGMNTEAFF.

The chain couples TRBV14 to TRBJ2-2; TRBD1 is a possible D gene (6 bases). The ends were cut back, 4 bases at V and 2 bases at J, with 14 bases in the middle. The CDR3 length is 16 residues. The V gene's germline CDR1 is SGHDN and CDR2 FVKESK. The CDR3 nucleotides read TGTGCCAGCAGCCTGGGGGCGCGATTTAACACCGGGGAGCTGTTTTTT. Its protein is CASSLGARFNTGELFF.

The chain recombines TRBV5-5 with TRBJ2-2; TRBD2 aligns across 13 bases. CDR3 length: 17 residues. Germline V gene sequence: CDR1 SGHKS, CDR2 YYEKEE (reference sequence). The junction had 8 bases not matched to a gene; V was cut back by 1 base and J by 8 bases. The CDR3 protein is CASSLLGLAGDSGELFF. CDR3 nucleotide sequence: TGTGCCAGCAGCTTGCTCGGACTAGCGGGAGACTCGGGGGAGCTGTTTTTT.

The table lists this clone with a count of one. The rearrangement uses TRBV4-2 and TRBJ2-7; TRBD2 matches at 11 bases. CDR1 and CDR2 (germline): LGHNA, YNFKEQ. V lost 5 bases to trimming and J lost 4 bases; unmatched junction nucleotides: 7. The CDR3 length is 15 residues. CDR3 coding DNA: TGTGCCAGCAGCGCACGGACTAGCGGGTTTTACGAGCAGTACTTC. Its translation is CASSARTSGFYEQYF.

This clone came up once. The V call is TRBV5-4, the J call TRBJ2-5; TRBD2 matches 7 bases. J lost 2 bases, V lost 4 bases, and 5 bases had no gene match. The CDR3 has 14 amino acids. Germline loops: CDR1 SGHNT, CDR2 YYREEE (reference sequence). The CDR3 sequence: CASSPMGGQETQYF. In DNA form, the CDR3 reads TGTGCCAGCAGCCCGATGGGAGGGCAAGAGACCCAGTACTTC. The full variable domain, rest sourced from reference TRBV5-4 and TRBJ2-5, is ETGVTQSPTHLIKTRGQQVTLRCSSQSGHNTVSWYQQALGQGPQFIFQYYREEENGRGNFPPRFSGLQFPNYSSELNVNALELDDSALYLCASSPMGGQETQYFGPGTRLLVL.

V and J are TRBV19 and TRBJ1-5; D gene unclear. The CDR3 consists of 15 residues. CDR1 is LNHDA and CDR2 is SQIVND in the germline V gene (reference sequence). Trimming cost V 5 bases and J 4 bases, with 15 bases left between them. CDR3 sequence (DNA): TGTGCCAGTAGTGCAAAGATTACTCTAAATCAGCCCCAGCATTTT. Translation gives CASSAKITLNQPQHF.

The rearrangement links TRBV7-2 to TRBJ2-2, with a tentative D call TRBD2 (5 bases). V lost 5 bases to trimming and J lost 7 bases, with 17 bases between them. Germline values: CDR1 SGHTA, CDR2 FQGNSA. The CDR3 is 15 residues long. The CDR3 reads CASSLTGNPGGELFF. Written as DNA, the CDR3 is TGTGCCAGCAGCCTCACCGGGAACCCGGGCGGGGAGCTGTTTTTT.

This clone turned up a few times. The J gene is TRBJ1-5, the V gene TRBV10-3; maybe TRBD1 (6 bases). This CDR3 has 14 amino acids. V was cut by 10 bases and J by 6 bases, with 19 bases left in between. The germline CDR1 and CDR2 sequences are ENHRY and SYGVKD. The DNA for the CDR3 is TGTGCCACCCAAGAGGCGGACAGTCGTCAGCCCCAGCATTTT. As protein: CATQEADSRQPQHF.